The TCR beta chain under discussion was sequenced for a study of T cells of healthy individuals. About this clonotype itself: Given a much more abundant clone one base away, this may be a read error.

TCRdb recomputed calls from the 5' RACE reads with MiXCR, one row per CDR3 protein. The data contain about 53,000 distinct CDR3 sequences, 14% to 15% of them seen just once; the ten biggest clones take up roughly 16%. Germline V gene sequence: CDR1 ENHRY, CDR2 SYGVKD. The V end lost 5 bases, the J end lost 11 bases, and 15 bases lay between the germline ends. The CDR3 runs 13 residues. This TCR was sampled from a human donor in good health. The chain is built from TRBV10-3 and TRBJ1-4; D not certain. The CDR3 region is CAISRAGNPKLFF. CDR3 in DNA: TGTGCCATCAGTCGAGCGGGCAATCCGAAACTGTTTTTT.